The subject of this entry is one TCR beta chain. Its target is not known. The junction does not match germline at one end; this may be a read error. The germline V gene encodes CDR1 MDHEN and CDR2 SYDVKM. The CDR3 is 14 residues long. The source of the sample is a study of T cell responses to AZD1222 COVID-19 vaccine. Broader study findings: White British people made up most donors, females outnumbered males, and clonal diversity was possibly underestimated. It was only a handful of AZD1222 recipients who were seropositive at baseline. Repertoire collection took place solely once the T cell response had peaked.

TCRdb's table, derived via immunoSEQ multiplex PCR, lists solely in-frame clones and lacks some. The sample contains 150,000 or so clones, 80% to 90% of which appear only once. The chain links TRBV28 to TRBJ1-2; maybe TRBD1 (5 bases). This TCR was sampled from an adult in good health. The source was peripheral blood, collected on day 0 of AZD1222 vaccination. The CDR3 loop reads CASFRWGSYYGYTF. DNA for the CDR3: TGTGCCAGCTTTAGATGGGGGTCATACTACGGCTACACCTTC.